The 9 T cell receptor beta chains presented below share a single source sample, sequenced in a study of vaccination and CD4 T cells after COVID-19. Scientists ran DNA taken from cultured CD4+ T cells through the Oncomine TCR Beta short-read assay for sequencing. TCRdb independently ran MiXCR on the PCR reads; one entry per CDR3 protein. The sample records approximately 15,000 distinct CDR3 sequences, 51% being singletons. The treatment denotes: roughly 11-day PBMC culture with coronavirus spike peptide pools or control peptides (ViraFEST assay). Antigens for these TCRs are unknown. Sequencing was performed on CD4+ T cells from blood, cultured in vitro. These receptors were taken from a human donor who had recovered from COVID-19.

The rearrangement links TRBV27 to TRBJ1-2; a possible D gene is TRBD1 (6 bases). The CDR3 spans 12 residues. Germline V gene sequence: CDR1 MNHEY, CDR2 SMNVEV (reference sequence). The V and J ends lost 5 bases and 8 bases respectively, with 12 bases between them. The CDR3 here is CASSNRVAGYTF. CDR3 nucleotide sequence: TGTGCCAGCAGTAACAGGGTCGCCGGCTACACCTTC.

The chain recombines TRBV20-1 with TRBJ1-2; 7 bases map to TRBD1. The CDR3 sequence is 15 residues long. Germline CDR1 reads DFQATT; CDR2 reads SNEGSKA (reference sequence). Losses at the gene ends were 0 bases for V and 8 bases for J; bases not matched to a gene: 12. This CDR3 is CSARDLGTASSGYTF. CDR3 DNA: TGCAGTGCTAGAGATCTTGGGACAGCTTCCTCGGGCTACACCTTC.

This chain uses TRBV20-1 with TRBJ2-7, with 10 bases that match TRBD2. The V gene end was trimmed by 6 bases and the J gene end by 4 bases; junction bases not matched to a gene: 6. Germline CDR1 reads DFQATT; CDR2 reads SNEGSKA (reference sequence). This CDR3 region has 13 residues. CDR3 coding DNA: TGCAGTGCCATACGGACTAGCGGTTACGAGCAGTACTTC. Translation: CSAIRTSGYEQYF.

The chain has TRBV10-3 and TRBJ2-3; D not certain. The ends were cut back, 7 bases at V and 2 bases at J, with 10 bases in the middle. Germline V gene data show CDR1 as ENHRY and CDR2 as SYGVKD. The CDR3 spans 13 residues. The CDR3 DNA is TGTGCCATCAAACAGTTCGACACAGATACGCAGTATTTT. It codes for CAIKQFDTDTQYF.

DNA of the CDR3: TGTGCCAGTAGTACCGGGCGGATCGGCTACACCTTC. Translated, it gives CASSTGRIGYTF. The J gene is TRBJ1-2, the V gene TRBV19; D unclear. This CDR3 region has 12 residues. V lost 4 bases and J 8 bases, leaving 11 bases between the germline ends. Germline CDR1 LNHDA, CDR2 SQIVND (reference sequence).

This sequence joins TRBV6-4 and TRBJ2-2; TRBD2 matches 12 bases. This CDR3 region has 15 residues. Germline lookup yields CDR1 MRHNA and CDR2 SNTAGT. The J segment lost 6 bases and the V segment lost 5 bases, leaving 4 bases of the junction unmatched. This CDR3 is CASSSTSGGAGELFF. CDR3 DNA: TGTGCCAGCAGTTCGACTAGCGGGGGAGCCGGGGAGCTGTTTTTT.

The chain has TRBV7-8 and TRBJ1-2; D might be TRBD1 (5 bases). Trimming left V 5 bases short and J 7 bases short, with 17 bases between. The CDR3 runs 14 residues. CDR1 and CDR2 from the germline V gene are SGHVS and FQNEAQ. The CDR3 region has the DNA TGTGCCAGCAGCCGCGACCAGGGTTATGCTGGCTACACCTTC. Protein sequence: CASSRDQGYAGYTF.

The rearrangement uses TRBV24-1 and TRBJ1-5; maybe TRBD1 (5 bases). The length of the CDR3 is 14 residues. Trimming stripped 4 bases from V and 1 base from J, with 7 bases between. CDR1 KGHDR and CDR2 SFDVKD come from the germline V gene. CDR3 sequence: CATSDRVSNQPQHF. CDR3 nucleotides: TGTGCCACCAGTGACAGGGTAAGCAATCAGCCCCAGCATTTT.

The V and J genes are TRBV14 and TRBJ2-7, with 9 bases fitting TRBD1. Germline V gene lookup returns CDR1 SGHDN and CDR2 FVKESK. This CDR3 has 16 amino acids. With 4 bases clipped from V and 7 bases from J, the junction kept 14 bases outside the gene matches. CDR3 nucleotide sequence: TGTGCCAGCAGCCCGGCCCTCGGGACAGGGCTCTGGGAGCAGTACTTC. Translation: CASSPALGTGLWEQYF.